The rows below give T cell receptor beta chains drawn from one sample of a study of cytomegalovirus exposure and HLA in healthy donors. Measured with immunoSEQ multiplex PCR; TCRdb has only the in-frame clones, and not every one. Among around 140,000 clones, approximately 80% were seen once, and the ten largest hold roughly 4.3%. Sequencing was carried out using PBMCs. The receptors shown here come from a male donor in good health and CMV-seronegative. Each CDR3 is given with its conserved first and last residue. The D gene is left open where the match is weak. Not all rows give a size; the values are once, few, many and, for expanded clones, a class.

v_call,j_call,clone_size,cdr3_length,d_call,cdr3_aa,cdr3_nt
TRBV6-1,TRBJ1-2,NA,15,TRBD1,CASSLDRGIDYGYTF,TGTGCCAGCAGTCTGGACAGGGGGATTGACTATGGCTACACCTTC
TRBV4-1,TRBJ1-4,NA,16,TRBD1,CASSRGDRVENEKLFF,TGCGCCAGCAGCCGGGGGGACAGGGTGGAAAATGAAAAACTGTTTTTT
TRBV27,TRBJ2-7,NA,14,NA,CASSLGAPPYEQYF,TGTGCCAGCAGTTTAGGGGCGCCCCCCTACGAGCAGTACTTC
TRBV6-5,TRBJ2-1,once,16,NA,CASSYGGGSSYNEQFF,TGTGCCAGCAGTTACGGTGGGGGGAGCTCCTACAATGAGCAGTTCTTC
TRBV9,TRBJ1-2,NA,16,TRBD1,CASSVVPGGSNYGYTF,TGTGCCAGCAGCGTAGTGCCAGGGGGGTCTAACTATGGCTACACCTTC
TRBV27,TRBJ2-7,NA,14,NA,CASSLMGGTYEQYF,TGTGCCAGCAGTTTAATGGGGGGTACCTACGAGCAGTACTTC
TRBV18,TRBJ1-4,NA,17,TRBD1,CASSPKLGQGGNEKLFF,TGTGCCAGCTCACCCAAACTTGGACAGGGAGGGAATGAAAAACTGTTTTTT
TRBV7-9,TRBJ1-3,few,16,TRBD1,CASSPSEQGVGNTIYF,TGTGCCAGCAGCCCTAGTGAACAGGGGGTTGGAAACACCATATATTTT
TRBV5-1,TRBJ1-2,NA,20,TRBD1,CASSLGFSRRGPLHDYGYTF,TGCGCCAGCAGCTTGGGATTTTCTCGCAGGGGGCCCCTACATGACTATGGCTACACCTTC
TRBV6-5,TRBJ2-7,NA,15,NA,CASSYTTGLAYEQYF,TGTGCCAGCAGTTACACGACAGGTCTCGCCTACGAGCAGTACTTC
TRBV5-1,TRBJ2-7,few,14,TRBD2,CASSIGTSGVEQYF,TGCGCCAGCAGCATTGGGACTAGCGGGGTCGAGCAGTACTTC
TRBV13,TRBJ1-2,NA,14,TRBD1,CASSQGQGVGGYTF,TGTGCCAGCAGCCAGGGACAGGGGGTAGGAGGCTACACCTTC
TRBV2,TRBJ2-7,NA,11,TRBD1,CASKTGVEQYF,TGTGCCAGCAAAACAGGGGTCGAGCAGTACTTC
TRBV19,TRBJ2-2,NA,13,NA,CASSIEPGGELFF,TGTGCCAGTAGTATAGAACCGGGCGGGGAGCTGTTTTTT
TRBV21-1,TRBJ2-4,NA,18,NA,CASSKAARGTLAKNSQYF,TGTGCCAGCAGCAAAGCGGCACGGGGGACGTTAGCCAAAAACAGTCAGTACTTC
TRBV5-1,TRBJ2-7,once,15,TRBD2,CASSVIEASGYEQYF,TGCGCCAGCAGCGTTATCGAGGCTAGCGGCTACGAGCAGTACTTC
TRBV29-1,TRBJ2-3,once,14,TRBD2,CSVGAGGSTDTQYF,TGCAGCGTGGGTGCGGGGGGATCCACAGATACGCAGTATTTT
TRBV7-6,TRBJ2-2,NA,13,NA,CASSLLNTGELFF,TGTGCCAGCAGCTTACTAAACACCGGGGAGCTGTTTTTT
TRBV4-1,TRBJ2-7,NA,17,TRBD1,CASSQVETGWNRYEQYF,TGCGCCAGCAGCCAAGTGGAGACAGGGTGGAATAGGTACGAGCAGTACTTC
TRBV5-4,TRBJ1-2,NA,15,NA,CASSLEQTYNYGYTF,TGTGCCAGCAGCTTGGAACAGACCTATAACTATGGCTACACCTTC
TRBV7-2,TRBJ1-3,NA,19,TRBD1,CASSFGTASVIDSGNTIYF,TGTGCCAGCAGCTTCGGGACAGCTTCCGTTATTGATTCTGGAAACACCATATATTTT
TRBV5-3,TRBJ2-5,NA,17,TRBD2,CARSPSLGLARGETQYF,TGTGCCAGAAGCCCGTCGCTGGGACTAGCCCGCGGAGAGACCCAGTACTTC
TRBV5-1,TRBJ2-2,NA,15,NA,CASSSPGALTGELFF,TGCGCCAGCAGCTCCCCAGGGGCGCTCACCGGGGAGCTGTTTTTT
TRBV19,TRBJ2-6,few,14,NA,CASRGTFGANVLTF,TGTGCCAGTAGGGGCACGTTCGGAGCCAACGTCCTGACTTTC
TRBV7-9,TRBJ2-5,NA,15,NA,CASSLGQGGGETQYF,TGTGCCAGCAGCTTAGGTCAGGGGGGCGGAGAGACCCAGTACTTC
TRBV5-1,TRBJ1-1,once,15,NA,CASSGYRDMNTEAFF,TGCGCCAGCAGCGGATACAGGGATATGAACACTGAAGCTTTCTTT
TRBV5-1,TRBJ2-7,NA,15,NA,CASSLDSPSAYEQYF,TGCGCCAGCAGCTTAGACTCACCGTCAGCCTACGAGCAGTACTTC
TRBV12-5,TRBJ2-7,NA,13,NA,CASGLSGAYEQYF,TGTGCTAGTGGTTTGTCAGGGGCCTACGAGCAGTACTTC
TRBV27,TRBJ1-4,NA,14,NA,CASRPQGTGEKLFF,TGTGCCAGCAGGCCCCAGGGAACAGGGGAAAAACTGTTTTTT
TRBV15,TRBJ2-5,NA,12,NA,CATSSLVSTQYF,TGTGCCACCAGCAGCTTAGTTTCGACCCAGTACTTC
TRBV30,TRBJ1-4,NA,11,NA,CAWSLNSRLFF,TGTGCCTGGAGCCTAAATTCTAGGCTGTTTTTT
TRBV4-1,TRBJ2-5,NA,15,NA,CASSQPGQGGETQYF,TGCGCCAGCAGCCAGCCCGGACAGGGAGGGGAGACCCAGTACTTC
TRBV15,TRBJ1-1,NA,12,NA,CATSRDLPEAFF,TGTGCCACCAGCAGAGATCTCCCTGAAGCTTTCTTT
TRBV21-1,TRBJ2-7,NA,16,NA,CASSHGGTRVPYEQYF,TGTGCCAGCAGCCACGGCGGGACCAGGGTTCCCTACGAGCAGTACTTC
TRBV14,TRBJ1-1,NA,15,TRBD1,CASSARGTVALEAFF,TGTGCCAGCAGCGCAAGAGGGACAGTAGCTTTAGAAGCTTTCTTT
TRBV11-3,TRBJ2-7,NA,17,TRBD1,CASSLSFLTGGAYEQYF,TGTGCCAGCAGCTTATCGTTTCTGACAGGGGGCGCGTACGAGCAGTACTTC